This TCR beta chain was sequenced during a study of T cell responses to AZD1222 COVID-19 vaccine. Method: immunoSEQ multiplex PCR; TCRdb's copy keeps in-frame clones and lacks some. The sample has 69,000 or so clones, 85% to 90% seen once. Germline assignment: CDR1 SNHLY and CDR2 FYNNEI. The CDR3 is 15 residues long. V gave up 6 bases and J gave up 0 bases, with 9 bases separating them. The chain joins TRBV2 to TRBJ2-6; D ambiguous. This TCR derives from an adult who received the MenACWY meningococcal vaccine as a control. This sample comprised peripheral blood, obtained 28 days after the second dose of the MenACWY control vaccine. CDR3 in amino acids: CASRTDNSGANVLTF. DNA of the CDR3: TGTGCCAGCAGGACCGACAACTCTGGGGCCAACGTCCTGACTTTC.